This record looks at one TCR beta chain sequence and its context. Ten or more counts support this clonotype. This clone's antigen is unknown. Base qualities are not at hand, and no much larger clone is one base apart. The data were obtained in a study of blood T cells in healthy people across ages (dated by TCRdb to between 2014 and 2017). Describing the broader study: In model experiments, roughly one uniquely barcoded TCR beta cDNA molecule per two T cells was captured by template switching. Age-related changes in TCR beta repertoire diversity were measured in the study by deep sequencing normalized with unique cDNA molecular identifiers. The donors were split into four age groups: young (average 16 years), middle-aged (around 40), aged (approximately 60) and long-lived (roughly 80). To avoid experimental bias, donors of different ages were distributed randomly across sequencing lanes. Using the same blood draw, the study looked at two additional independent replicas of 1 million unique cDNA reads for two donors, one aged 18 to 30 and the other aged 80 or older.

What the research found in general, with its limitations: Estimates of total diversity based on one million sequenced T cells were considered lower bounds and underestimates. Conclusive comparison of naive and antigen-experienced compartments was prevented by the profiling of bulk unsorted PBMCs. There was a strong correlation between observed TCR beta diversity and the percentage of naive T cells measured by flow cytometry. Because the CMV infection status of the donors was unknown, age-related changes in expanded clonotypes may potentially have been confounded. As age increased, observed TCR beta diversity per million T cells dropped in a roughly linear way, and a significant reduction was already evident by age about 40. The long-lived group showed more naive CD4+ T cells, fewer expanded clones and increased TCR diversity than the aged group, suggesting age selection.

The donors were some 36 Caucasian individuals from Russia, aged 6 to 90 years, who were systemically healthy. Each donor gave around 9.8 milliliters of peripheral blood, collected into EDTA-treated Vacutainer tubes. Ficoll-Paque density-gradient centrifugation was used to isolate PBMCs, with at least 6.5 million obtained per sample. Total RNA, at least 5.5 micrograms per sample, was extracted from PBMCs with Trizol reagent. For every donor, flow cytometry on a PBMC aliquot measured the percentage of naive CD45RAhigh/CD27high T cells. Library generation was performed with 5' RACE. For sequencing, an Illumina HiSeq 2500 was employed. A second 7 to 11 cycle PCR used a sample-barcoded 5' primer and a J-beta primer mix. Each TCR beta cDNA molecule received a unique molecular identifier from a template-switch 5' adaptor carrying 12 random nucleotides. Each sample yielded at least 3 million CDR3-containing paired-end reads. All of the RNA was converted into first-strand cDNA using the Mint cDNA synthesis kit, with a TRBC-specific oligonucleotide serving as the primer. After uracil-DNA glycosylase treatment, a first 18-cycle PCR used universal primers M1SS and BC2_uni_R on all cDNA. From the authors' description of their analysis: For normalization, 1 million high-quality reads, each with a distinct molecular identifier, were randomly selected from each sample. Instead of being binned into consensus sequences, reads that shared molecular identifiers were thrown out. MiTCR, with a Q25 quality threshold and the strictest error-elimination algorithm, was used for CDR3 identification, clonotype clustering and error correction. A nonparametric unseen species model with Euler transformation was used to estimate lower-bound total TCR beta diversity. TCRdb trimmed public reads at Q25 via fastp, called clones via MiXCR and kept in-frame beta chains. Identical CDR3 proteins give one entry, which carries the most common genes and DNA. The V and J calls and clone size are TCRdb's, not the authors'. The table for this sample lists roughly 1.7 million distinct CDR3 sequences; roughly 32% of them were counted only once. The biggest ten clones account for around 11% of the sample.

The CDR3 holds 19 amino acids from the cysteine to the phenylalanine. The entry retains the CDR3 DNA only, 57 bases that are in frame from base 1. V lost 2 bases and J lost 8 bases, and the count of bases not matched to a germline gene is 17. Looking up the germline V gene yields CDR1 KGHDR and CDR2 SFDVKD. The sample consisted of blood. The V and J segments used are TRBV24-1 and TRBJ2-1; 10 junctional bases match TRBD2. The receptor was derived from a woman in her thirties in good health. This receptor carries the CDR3 CATSDSTPGSGRARDEQFF. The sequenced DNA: TGTGCCACCAGTGATTCTACCCCCGGGAGCGGGAGGGCAAGGGATGAGCAGTTCTTC.